Presented here are 14 T cell receptor beta chains from one specimen sequenced in a study of T cell responses to AZD1222 COVID-19 vaccine. Sequenced by immunoSEQ multiplex PCR; TCRdb stores in-frame clones only, minus some. The sample lists roughly 150,000 clones, 80% to 95% occurring once. The sequences come from peripheral blood, collected 28 days after the second AZD1222 dose. The receptors shown here come from an adult who received the AZD1222 COVID-19 vaccine.

The chain joins TRBV21-1 to TRBJ1-1; TRBD1 was called by the table and not checked on the DNA. TRBV21-1 is a listed pseudogene. The CDR3 totals 17 residues. This chain's CDR3 is CASSVRAGGAGNTEAFF. CDR3 sequence (DNA): TGTGCCAGCAGCGTAAGAGCAGGGGGCGCGGGTAACACTGAAGCTTTCTTT.

The chain couples TRBV7-6 to TRBJ2-3, with 12 bases fitting TRBD2. The CDR3 is made up of 18 amino acids. The trim removed 2 bases at V and 4 bases at J, leaving 10 bases unmatched. Germline V gene sequence: CDR1 SGHVS, CDR2 FNYEAQ. The chain's CDR3 is CASSLHVASGGASDTQYF. The DNA of the CDR3 is TGTGCCAGCAGCTTACATGTGGCTAGCGGGGGGGCGTCAGATACGCAGTATTTT.

The chain joins TRBV7-9 to TRBJ2-1; 7 bases are a match to TRBD1. After removal of 1 base from V and 3 bases from J, the junction contained 3 bases not matched to a gene. Germline V gives CDR1 SEHNR, CDR2 FQNEAQ (reference sequence). The CDR3 sequence is 15 residues long. The CDR3 region has the DNA TGTGCCAGCAGCTTAGTGACAGGGCTCTACAATGAGCAGTTCTTC. It codes for CASSLVTGLYNEQFF.

V and J are TRBV5-4 and TRBJ1-2, with TRBD1 matching over 7 bases. V was pared by 1 base and J by 7 bases, with 10 bases of the junction left unmatched. CDR1 is SGHNT, CDR2 YYREEE, per germline (reference sequence). The CDR3 is 15 residues long. The CDR3 here is CASSLSSQGFVGYTF. The CDR3 bases are TGTGCCAGCAGCTTGTCCTCACAGGGGTTCGTTGGCTACACCTTC. Complete variable domain (other parts from reference TRBV5-4 and TRBJ1-2): ETGVTQSPTHLIKTRGQQVTLRCSSQSGHNTVSWYQQALGQGPQFIFQYYREEENGRGNFPPRFSGLQFPNYSSELNVNALELDDSALYLCASSLSSQGFVGYTFGSGTRLTVV.

The genes are TRBV6-6 and TRBJ1-3; D might be TRBD1 (5 bases). Between the trimmed V and J ends, which lost 6 bases and 0 bases, there was a span of 12 bases. Germline V gene sequence: CDR1 MNHNY, CDR2 SVGAGI (reference sequence). The CDR3 consists of 15 residues. The DNA of the CDR3 is TGTGCCAGCAGCCCTGGGGGGAGCTCTGGAAACACCATATATTTT. Protein sequence: CASSPGGSSGNTIYF.

This clone was found once. The V call is TRBV5-6, the J call TRBJ1-6; unclear D gene. The CDR3 contains 15 residues. V was shortened by 4 bases and J by 3 bases, with 11 bases between the two germline ends. Germline V gene sequence: CDR1 SGHDT, CDR2 YYEEEE. CDR3 residues: CASSPYGVYNSPLHF. The DNA for the CDR3 is TGTGCCAGCAGCCCTTACGGGGTCTATAATTCACCCCTCCACTTT.

The V and J genes are TRBV19 and TRBJ1-1; weak D call: TRBD1 (6 bases). The CDR3 has 15 residues. Germline V lookup: CDR1 LNHDA, CDR2 SQIVND (reference sequence). V was trimmed by 2 bases and J by 1 base, leaving 11 bases between them. The CDR3 bases are TGTGCCAGTAGTATATTGGGGGCAGCGAACACTGAAGCTTTCTTT. It yields the protein CASSILGAANTEAFF. Complete variable domain (other parts from reference TRBV19 and TRBJ1-1): DGGITQSPKYLFRKEGQNVTLSCEQNLNHDAMYWYRQDPGQGLRLIYYSQIVNDFQKGDIAEGYSVSREKKESFPLTVTSAQKNPTAFYLCASSILGAANTEAFFGQGTRLTVV.

This clone was recorded only once. This sequence joins TRBV18 and TRBJ1-1, with D possibly being TRBD1 (5 bases). Trimming took off 3 bases at V and 3 bases at J, with 14 bases between the two ends. Germline values: CDR1 KGHSH, CDR2 LQKENI. This CDR3 has 15 amino acids. The CDR3 here is CASSPQGYIDTEAFF. The CDR3 DNA is TGTGCCAGCTCACCCCAGGGCTACATCGACACTGAAGCTTTCTTT.

The chain recombines TRBV7-9 with TRBJ1-1, with D maybe TRBD1 (6 bases). Germline loops: CDR1 SEHNR, CDR2 FQNEAQ (reference sequence). V lost 2 bases to trimming and J lost 4 bases, with 8 bases between them. This CDR3 is built from 13 residues. The CDR3 region is CASSLRDITEAFF. For the CDR3, the DNA is TGTGCCAGCAGCTTACGGGACATCACTGAAGCTTTCTTT. The full variable domain, its missing parts supplied by reference TRBV7-9 and TRBJ1-1, is DTGVSQNPRHKITKRGQNVTFRCDPISEHNRLYWYRQTLGQGPEFLTYFQNEAQLEKSRLLSDRFSAERPKGSFSTLEIQRTEQGDSAMYLCASSLRDITEAFFGQGTRLTVV.

The rearrangement joins TRBV6-2 or TRBV6-3 to TRBJ2-7; D unresolved. Germline loops: CDR1 MNHEY, CDR2 SVGEGT. This CDR3 region has 14 residues. The V gene lost 2 bases and the J gene lost 3 bases, with 11 bases spanning the gap. CDR3 in DNA: TGTGCCAGCAGTTACAACGAACTACGCTACGAGCAGTACTTC. Amino acids: CASSYNELRYEQYF.

The genes are TRBV5-5 and TRBJ1-1; no reliable D call. The germline CDR1 and CDR2 sequences are SGHKS and YYEKEE (reference sequence). This CDR3 comprises 14 residues. Trimming took 1 base from V and 1 from J, leaving 8 bases between them. CDR3: CASSLPAANTEAFF. The CDR3 nucleotides read TGTGCCAGCAGCTTGCCTGCAGCGAACACTGAAGCTTTCTTT.

Points on this clone: At one end the junction does not follow the germline gene, possibly because of a read error. The chain is built from TRBV3-1 (or the pseudogene TRBV3-2) and TRBJ1-5; 11 nucleotides line up with TRBD1. The CDR3 is made up of 13 amino acids. Germline V gene data show CDR1 as LGHDT and CDR2 as YNNKEL (reference sequence). CDR3 sequence (DNA): TGTGCCAGCAGCCAGGCGGGACAGGGGGTGATTCAATTT. Protein product: CASSQAGQGVIQF.

CDR3 nucleotides: TGCGCCAGCGGCCCGGGTAGCGGGGGACATTACAATGAGCAGTTCTTC. The encoded protein is CASGPGSGGHYNEQFF. The chain employs TRBV5-1 and TRBJ2-1; TRBD2 matches at 9 bases. V was clipped by 7 bases and J by 4 bases; unmatched bases: 12. There are 16 residues in the CDR3. Germline CDR1 and CDR2: SGHRS and YFSETQ.

J is TRBJ1-6 and V is TRBV10-3; TRBD1 matches at 8 bases. The trim removed 9 bases at V and 10 bases at J, leaving 8 bases unmatched. Germline V gives CDR1 ENHRY, CDR2 SYGVKD. CDR3 length: 13 amino acids. The CDR3 region has the DNA TGTGCCATACAGGGGGAGGCTGGCTCACCCCTCCACTTT. Protein product: CAIQGEAGSPLHF.